A selection of T cell receptor beta chains follows, all from one sample in a study of PD-1 blockade in classical Hodgkin lymphoma. TCRdb's copy holds only in-frame clones and misses some; the assay was immunoSEQ multiplex PCR. The sample holds 25,000 to 35,000 clones; roughly 70% are singletons and the top ten take about 16%. Sequencing used peripheral blood mononuclear cells (PBMCs), obtained before the second cycle of nivolumab. Source of these receptors: a human donor with classical Hodgkin lymphoma. CDR3s include the opening cysteine and the closing phenylalanine or tryptophan. Each record gives: clone size, D gene, J gene, V gene, CDR3 DNA, CDR3 protein. A D gene is named only where the DNA matches it firmly. Clone size is shown for a subset of rows, as once, few, many or a class of expanded clone.

- | - | TRBJ1-5 | TRBV2 | TGTGCCAGCAGCAGGTTAAACAGCAATCAGCCCCAGCATTTT | CASSRLNSNQPQHF
- | - | TRBJ1-2 | TRBV9 | TGTGCCAGCAGCGCCCACTACGGCTACACCTTC | CASSAHYGYTF
- | - | TRBJ1-1 | TRBV6-7 | TGTGCCAGCAGTTACTCGAGGGGCAGGGAGAACACTGAAGCTTTCTTT | CASSYSRGRENTEAFF
- | TRBD1 | TRBJ1-3 | TRBV6-6 | TGTGCCAGCAGTTACGAGGGGGCGCGTGGAAACACCATATATTTT | CASSYEGARGNTIYF
- | TRBD1 | TRBJ2-2 | TRBV7-7 | TGTGCTAGCAGTTTCGACAGGGGGACCGGGGAGCTGTTTTTT | CASSFDRGTGELFF
- | TRBD1 | TRBJ2-7 | TRBV27 | TGTGCCAGCAGGGGGACAGACTACGAGCAGTACTTC | CASRGTDYEQYF
- | - | TRBJ2-1 | TRBV19 | TGTGCCAGTAGTATAGGGGTCACCAGCTCCTACAATGAGCAGTTCTTC | CASSIGVTSSYNEQFF
few | - | TRBJ1-1 | TRBV12-1 | TGTGCCAGCAGCTTTGTTGTAGAACAAGGTGAAGCTTTCTTT | CASSFVVEQGEAFF
- | - | TRBJ2-3 | TRBV29-1 | TGCAGCGTTCGGGGAGCCTCAAAGGACACAGATACGCAGTATTTT | CSVRGASKDTDTQYF
- | - | TRBJ2-3 | TRBV7-2 | TGTACCAGCGGTAAGGGGCTTCGCACAGATACGCAGTATTTT | CTSGKGLRTDTQYF
medium-sized | - | TRBJ2-7 | TRBV9 | TGTGCCAGCAGCGTAGAAACAGGCGTTACCTACGAGCAGTACTTC | CASSVETGVTYEQYF
- | - | TRBJ2-2 | TRBV11-2 | TGTGCCAGCAGCCTCGGACACACCGGGGAGCTGTTTTTT | CASSLGHTGELFF
- | - | TRBJ1-5 | TRBV18 | TGTGCCAGCTCACCACCAGGAACTGATCAGCCCCAGCATTTT | CASSPPGTDQPQHF
few | - | TRBJ2-2 | TRBV7-9 | TGTGCCAGCAGACTAATACGAAACACCGGGGAGCTGTTTTTT | CASRLIRNTGELFF
- | - | TRBJ2-4 | TRBV4-2 | TGTGCCAGCAGCCAAGATGTCGGTAAAAACATTCAGTACTTC | CASSQDVGKNIQYF
- | - | TRBJ1-5 | TRBV9 | TGTGCCAGCAGCGTAGGGGAGGGTCAGCCCCAGCATTTT | CASSVGEGQPQHF
- | - | TRBJ2-1 | TRBV7-7 | TGTGCTAGCAGCACCCGGTACAATGAGCAGTTCTTC | CASSTRYNEQFF
- | - | TRBJ1-1 | TRBV4-1 | TGCGCCAGCAGCCAAGACAGGGTCGATGAAGCTTTCTTT | CASSQDRVDEAFF
medium-sized | - | TRBJ2-5 | TRBV4-1 | TGCGCCAGCAGTCTTACCCAGAGGCAAGAGACCCAGTACTTC | CASSLTQRQETQYF
- | - | TRBJ2-2 | TRBV7-2 | TGTGCCAGCACCCGGGCCAGGGGAGGCGGGGAGCTGTTTTTT | CASTRARGGGELFF
- | - | TRBJ2-3 | TRBV4-1 | TGCGCCAGCAGCCGAGCCCCGGGGCCGAACAGCAAGGCTACAGATACGCAGTATTTT | CASSRAPGPNSKATDTQYF
few | TRBD1 | TRBJ1-2 | TRBV27 | TGTGCCAGCAGTCATGTCGACAGGGAGGATTACACCTTC | CASSHVDREDYTF
- | - | TRBJ1-6 | TRBV18 | TGTGCCAGCTCCCCGGGGTCAAATTCACCCCTCCACTTT | CASSPGSNSPLHF
- | TRBD1 | TRBJ1-6 | TRBV6-4 | TGTGCCAGCAGTGTTGACAGGGACTCACCCCTCCACTTT | CASSVDRDSPLHF
- | - | TRBJ1-1 | TRBV6-5 | TGTGCCAGCAGTTACGCGGCAGCGAACACTGAAGCTTTCTTT | CASSYAAANTEAFF
few | - | TRBJ2-2 | TRBV5-1 | TGCGCCAGCAAACCAGGGACCTATAGCGGGGAGCTGTTTTTT | CASKPGTYSGELFF
- | - | TRBJ2-3 | TRBV7-9 | TGTGCCAGCAGCCCTAAAGGGGACTTACGCGGCACAGATACGCAGTATTTT | CASSPKGDLRGTDTQYF
- | - | TRBJ2-5 | TRBV6-5 | TGTGCCAGCAGGGCCGGGGAGACCCAGTACTTC | CASRAGETQYF